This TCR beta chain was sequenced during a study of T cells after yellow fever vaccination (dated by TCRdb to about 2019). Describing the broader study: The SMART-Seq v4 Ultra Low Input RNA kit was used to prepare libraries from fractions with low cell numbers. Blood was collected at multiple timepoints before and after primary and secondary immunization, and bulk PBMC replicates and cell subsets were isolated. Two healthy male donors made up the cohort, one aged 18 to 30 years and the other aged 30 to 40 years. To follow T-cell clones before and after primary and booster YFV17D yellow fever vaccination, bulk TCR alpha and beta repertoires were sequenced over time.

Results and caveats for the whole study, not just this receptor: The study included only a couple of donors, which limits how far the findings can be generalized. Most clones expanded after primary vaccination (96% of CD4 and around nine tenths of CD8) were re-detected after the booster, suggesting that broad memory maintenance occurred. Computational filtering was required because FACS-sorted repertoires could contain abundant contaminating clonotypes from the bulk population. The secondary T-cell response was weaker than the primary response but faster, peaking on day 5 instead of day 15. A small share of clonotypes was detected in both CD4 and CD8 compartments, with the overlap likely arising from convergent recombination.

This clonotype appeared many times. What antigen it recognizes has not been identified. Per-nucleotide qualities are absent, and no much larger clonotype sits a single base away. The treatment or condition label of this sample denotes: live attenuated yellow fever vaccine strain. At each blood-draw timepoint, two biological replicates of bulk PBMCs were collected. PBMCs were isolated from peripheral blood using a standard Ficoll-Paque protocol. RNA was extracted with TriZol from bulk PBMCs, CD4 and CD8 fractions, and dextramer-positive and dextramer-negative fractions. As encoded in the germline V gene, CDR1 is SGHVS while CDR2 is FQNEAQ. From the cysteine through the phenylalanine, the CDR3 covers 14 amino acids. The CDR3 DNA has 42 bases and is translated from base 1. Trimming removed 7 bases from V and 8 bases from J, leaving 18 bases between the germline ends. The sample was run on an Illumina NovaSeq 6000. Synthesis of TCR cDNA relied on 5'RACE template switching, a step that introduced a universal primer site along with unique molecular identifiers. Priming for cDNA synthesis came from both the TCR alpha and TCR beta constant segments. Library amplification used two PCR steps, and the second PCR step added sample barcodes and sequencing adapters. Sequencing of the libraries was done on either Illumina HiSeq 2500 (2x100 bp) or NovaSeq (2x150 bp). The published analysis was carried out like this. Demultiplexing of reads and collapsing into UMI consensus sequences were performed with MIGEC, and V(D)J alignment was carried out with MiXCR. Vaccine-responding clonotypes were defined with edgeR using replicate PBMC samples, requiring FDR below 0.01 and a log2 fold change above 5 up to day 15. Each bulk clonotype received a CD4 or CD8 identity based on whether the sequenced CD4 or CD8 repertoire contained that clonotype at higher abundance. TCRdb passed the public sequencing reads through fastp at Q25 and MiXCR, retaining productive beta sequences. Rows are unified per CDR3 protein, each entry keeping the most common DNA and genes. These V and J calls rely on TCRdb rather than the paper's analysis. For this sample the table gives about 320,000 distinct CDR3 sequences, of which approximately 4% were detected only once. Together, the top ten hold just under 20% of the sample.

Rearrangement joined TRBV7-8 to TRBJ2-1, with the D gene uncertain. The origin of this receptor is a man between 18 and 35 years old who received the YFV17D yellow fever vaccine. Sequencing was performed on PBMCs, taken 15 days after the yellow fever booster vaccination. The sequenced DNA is TGTGCCAGCAATAGGTGGCCCGTAGGGTATGAGCAGTTCTTC. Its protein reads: CASNRWPVGYEQFF.